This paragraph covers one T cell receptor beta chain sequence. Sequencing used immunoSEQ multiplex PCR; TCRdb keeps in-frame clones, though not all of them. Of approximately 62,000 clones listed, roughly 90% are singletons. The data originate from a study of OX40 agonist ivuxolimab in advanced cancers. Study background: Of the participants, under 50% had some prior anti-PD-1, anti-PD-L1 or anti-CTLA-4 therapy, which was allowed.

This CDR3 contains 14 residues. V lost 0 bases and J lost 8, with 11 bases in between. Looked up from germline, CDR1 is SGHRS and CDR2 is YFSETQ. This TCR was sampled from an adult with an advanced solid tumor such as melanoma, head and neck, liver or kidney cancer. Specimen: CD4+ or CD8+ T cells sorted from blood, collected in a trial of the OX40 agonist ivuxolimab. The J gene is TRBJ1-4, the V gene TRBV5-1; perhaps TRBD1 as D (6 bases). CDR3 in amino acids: CASSLAGTYEKLFF. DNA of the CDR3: TGCGCCAGCAGCTTGGCCGGGACATACGAAAAACTGTTTTTT.